Sequencing of this TCR beta chain was carried out in a study of shared clonotypes between healthy human individuals. Study as a whole: Each donor had three CD4 naive, three CD4 memory, two CD8 naive and one CD8 memory plate.

As concerns this clone: Its antigen is not identified.

The CDR3 is made up of 14 amino acids. V gave up 2 bases and J gave up 9 bases, with 14 bases separating them. From germline, CDR1 is SGHTA and CDR2 FQGNSA. Regarding the study as a whole: Among non-shared clonotypes, generation probabilities were lower than among those shared by all four donors. Clonotypes that were shared across a few donors made up around 5% of naive CD4 clonotypes.

Naive CD8 cells lacked CD45RO and underwent positive selection for CCR7, leaving out terminally differentiated effector memory CD45RA+ cells. Across several immunoSEQ plates, the genomic DNA of each subset was split evenly. The data were produced by immunoSEQ multiplex PCR, yet TCRdb's version contains in-frame clones alone and is incomplete. The sample yields 2 million to 2.5 million clones, about 92% seen once. Input material: naive CD8+ T cells from PBMCs. V gene TRBV7-2 combines with J gene TRBJ2-1; TRBD2 might be the D (6 bases). This TCR derives from a man younger than 35 in good health. Some clones in this sample may be carry-over from other donors' samples. Here the CDR3 reads CASSLRGTGPEQFF. The DNA for the CDR3 is TGTGCCAGCAGCTTACGGGGGACTGGCCCTGAGCAGTTCTTC.